The rows below give T cell receptor delta chains drawn from one sample of a study of gamma-delta chains in newborns, infants, children. TCRdb re-called clones from the reads via CATT. The table shows roughly 4,000 delta-chain clones, with around 40% occurring only once. The source was blood, collected at week 6. The source is a child who was a newborn, infant or young child, either healthy, febrile or measles-vaccinated (not recorded which). CDR3s include the opening cysteine and the closing phenylalanine or tryptophan. A D gene is named only where the DNA matches it firmly. For some rows the clone size is stated as once, few or many, or as a class when expanded; others skip it.

d_call clone_size j_call v_call cdr3_aa cdr3_nt
- medium-sized TRDJ1 TRDV1 CALGELPSSYTDKLIF TGTGCTCTTGGGGAACTCCCCTCCTCTTACACCGATAAACTCATCTTT
TRDD3 - TRDJ1 TRDV1 CALGETGPRDTPSYRTGGYVYVERGVTLTDKLIF TGTGCTCTTGGGGAAACCGGGCCCCGTGACACACCTTCCTACAGAACTGGGGGATACGTGTATGTAGAACGAGGGGTAACCCTGACCGATAAACTCATCTTT
TRDD3 - TRDJ1 TRDV1 CALGSNWGLYTDKLIF TGTGCTCTTGGGTCCAACTGGGGATTGTACACCGATAAACTCATCTTT
TRDD3 few TRDJ1 TRDV1 CALGGRALLGENTDKLIF TGTGCTCTTGGGGGCCGGGCTTTACTGGGGGAAAACACCGATAAACTCATCTTT
TRDD2 - TRDJ1 TRDV3 CAFTLPPKPDTDKLIF TGTGCCTTTACCCTTCCTCCGAAACCCGACACCGATAAACTCATCTTT
- few TRDJ1 TRDV1 CALGEGRKTSYFSWGMDKLIF TGTGCTCTTGGGGAAGGTCGTAAAACTTCCTACTTCAGCTGGGGGATGGATAAACTCATCTTT
TRDD3 - TRDJ1 TRDV1 CALGEIPFEAGGYQGADKLIF TGTGCTCTTGGGGAAATCCCCTTTGAAGCTGGGGGATACCAAGGCGCCGATAAACTCATCTTT
- - TRDJ1 TRDV2 CACDTVLRGPKPNPNTDKLIF TGTGCCTGTGACACGGTGCTACGGGGGCCTAAACCAAACCCAAACACCGATAAACTCATCTTT
TRDD3 - TRDJ4 TRDV3 CAFPGRQNSDSTGGSRHLIF TGTGCCTTCCCCGGGCGCCAAAATTCCGACAGTACTGGGGGATCCAGACACCTGATCTTT
TRDD3 - TRDJ1 TRDV2 CACDTVSYGGIRDSYTDKLIF TGTGCCTGTGACACCGTGTCCTACGGGGGGATAAGGGATTCGTACACCGATAAACTCATCTTT
TRDD3 - TRDJ2 TRDV3 CASTGEDWGMTAQLFF TGTGCTTCGACAGGCGAGGACTGGGGGATGACAGCACAACTCTTCTTT
- - TRDJ2 TRDV1 CALGAPSYDTGGENGQAQLFF TGTGCTCTTGGGGCGCCTTCCTACGATACTGGGGGAGAAAACGGACAAGCACAACTCTTCTTT
TRDD3 - TRDJ1 TRDV1 CALGERSTTGGYAYPLLTDKLIF TGTGCTCTTGGGGAACGCTCCACTACTGGGGGATACGCGTATCCCCTCCTCACCGATAAACTCATCTTT
TRDD3 - TRDJ1 TRDV1 CALGEVGLLNRGGSGPLTDKLIF TGTGCTCTTGGGGAAGTAGGCCTTCTCAACCGTGGGGGATCCGGACCCCTGACCGATAAACTCATCTTT
- few TRDJ1 TRDV1 CALGDIPSTYWGTYLSDKLIF TGTGCTCTTGGGGATATTCCTTCCACCTACTGGGGAACTTACCTCTCCGATAAACTCATCTTT
- - TRDJ1 TRDV2 CACDSISGDRITDKLIF TGTGCCTGTGACTCTATCTCCGGGGACCGGATCACCGATAAACTCATCTTT
TRDD3 - TRDJ1 TRDV1 CALGEIRTGDNTHPYKGILIF TGTGCTCTTGGGGAAATCCGGACTGGGGATAATACCCACCCCTATAAGGGTATACTCATCTTT
TRDD3 - TRDJ1 TRDV2 CACDRVLGDTGDKLIF TGTGCCTGTGACAGAGTACTGGGGGATACGGGTGATAAACTCATCTTT
TRDD3 - TRDJ1 TRDV2 CACDSMGDRGSLIF TGTGCCTGTGACTCCATGGGGGATAGAGGGTCACTCATCTTT
TRDD3 large TRDJ3 TRDV2 CACDYWGIQGGSWDTRQMFF TGTGCCTGTGATTACTGGGGGATACAAGGAGGCTCCTGGGACACCCGACAGATGTTTTTC
TRDD3 few TRDJ3 TRDV2 CACDSVSWGSSWDTRQMFF TGTGCCTGTGACTCCGTCTCCTGGGGGTCGTCCTGGGACACCCGACAGATGTTTTTC
TRDD2 few TRDJ3 TRDV1 CALGEPFLRKGWTSSWDTRQMFF TGTGCTCTTGGGGAACCCTTCCTACGGAAAGGCTGGACGAGCTCCTGGGACACCCGACAGATGTTTTTC